These 29 T cell receptor beta chains share one sample of origin, sequenced in a study of T cells in Graves' hyperthyroidism and ophthalmopathy. The source material, RNA transcripts, was used to amplify TCR beta CDR3 regions. The primer set for the first-round RT-PCR of the TCR CDR3 was HTBI. TCRdb passed the multiplex PCR reads through MiXCR, listing each CDR3 protein once. The data hold around 300,000 distinct CDR3 sequences, with approximately 23% observed a single time. The sequenced material came from blood. Receptors were obtained from a man aged 25-40 years with Graves' ophthalmopathy.

Only a few counts were recorded for this clonotype. The rearrangement links TRBV9 to TRBJ2-1, with D maybe TRBD1 (5 bases). This CDR3 region has 15 residues. Germline CDR1 and CDR2: SGDLS and YYNGEE. Trimming left V 0 bases short and J 3 bases short, with 10 bases between. The CDR3 reads CASSVGGRVYNEQFF. DNA of the CDR3: TGTGCCAGCAGCGTAGGCGGCAGGGTCTACAATGAGCAGTTCTTC.

This clonotype was seen a few times. The chain has TRBV18 and TRBJ2-7; maybe TRBD2 (6 bases). Germline values: CDR1 KGHSH, CDR2 LQKENI. V lost 3 bases and J 4 bases, leaving 13 bases between the germline ends. The CDR3 loop spans 14 amino acids. The CDR3 DNA follows: TGTGCCAGCTCACCGTCACCCGGAGGGTACGAGCAGTACTTC. Its translation: CASSPSPGGYEQYF.

The genes are TRBV10-3 and TRBJ1-1; 8 nucleotides match TRBD1. The germline V gene has CDR1 ENHRY and CDR2 SYGVKD. There are 13 residues in the CDR3. Trimming took 4 bases from V and 7 from J; bases not matched to a gene: 5. The CDR3 bases are TGTGCCATCAGTGGTCTACAGGGGGATGAAGCTTTCTTT. This codes for CAISGLQGDEAFF.

This clonotype was seen a handful of times. The chain has TRBV20-1 and TRBJ2-7; 13 bases are a match to TRBD2. Trimming cost V 4 bases and J 6 bases; bases outside gene matches: 3. The CDR3 length is 13 residues. Germline CDR1 is DFQATT and CDR2 is SNEGSKA (reference sequence). CDR3 nucleotide sequence: TGCAGTGCTACGACTAGCGGGAGGACCGAGCAGTACTTC. Translating it yields CSATTSGRTEQYF.

This sequence joins TRBV7-2 and TRBJ2-3; D perhaps matches TRBD2 (5 bases). This CDR3 is 15 amino acids long. Between the trimmed V and J ends, which lost 2 bases and 0 bases, there was a span of 9 bases. Looked up from germline, CDR1 is SGHTA and CDR2 is FQGNSA. The CDR3 region is CASSLSGSSTDTQYF. Written as DNA, the CDR3 is TGTGCCAGCAGCTTATCGGGGAGTAGCACAGATACGCAGTATTTT. The complete variable domain, with remaining parts taken from reference TRBV7-2 and TRBJ2-3, reads GAGVSQSPSNKVTEKGKDVELRCDPISGHTALYWYRQSLGQGLEFLIYFQGNSAPDKSGLPSDRFSAERTGGSVSTLTIQRTQQEDSAVYLCASSLSGSSTDTQYFGPGTRLTVL.

This clonotype was recorded many times. V and J are TRBV3-1 and TRBJ1-1, with TRBD1 matching 7 bases. V shed 4 bases, J shed 2 bases, and the junction held 7 bases outside the gene matches. CDR1 and CDR2 (germline): LGHDT, YNNKEL (reference sequence). CDR3 length: 15 amino acids. The CDR3, as DNA: TGTGCCAGCAGCCCAGCCGACAGGGCCAACACTGAAGCTTTCTTT. It translates to CASSPADRANTEAFF.

This chain links TRBV19 with TRBJ1-1, with 9 nucleotides matching TRBD1. V trimming: 6 bases; J trimming: 4 bases; junction bases outside the gene matches: 9. CDR1 is LNHDA and CDR2 is SQIVND in the germline V gene (reference sequence). This CDR3 has 15 amino acids. The DNA for the CDR3 is TGTGCCAGTAGCGACCAGACAGGGGGAGGCACTGAAGCTTTCTTT. It translates to CASSDQTGGGTEAFF.

The table lists this clonotype with a few counts. The gene calls are TRBV28 and TRBJ1-5; D not certain. The CDR3 spans 14 residues. V was pared by 2 bases and J by 6 bases, with 11 bases between. CDR1 and CDR2 from the germline V gene are MDHEN and SYDVKM. CDR3 in DNA: TGTGCCAGCAGTTTAGCAGGCTCGAGTCAGCCCCAGCATTTT. Translated: CASSLAGSSQPQHF.

This clonotype appeared a few times. This sequence joins TRBV7-8 and TRBJ2-2; D is possibly TRBD2 (7 bases). Looked up from germline, CDR1 is SGHVS and CDR2 is FQNEAQ. The CDR3 extends over 16 amino acids. V was cut by 8 bases and J by 0 bases, with 16 bases left in between. The CDR3 protein is CASLRGGGANTGELFF. In DNA form, the CDR3 reads TGTGCCAGCCTGAGGGGGGGAGGGGCGAACACCGGGGAGCTGTTTTTT.

This clonotype came up many times. The J gene is TRBJ2-7, the V gene TRBV10-1; a weak D match, TRBD2 (6 bases). Germline loops: CDR1 WNHNN, CDR2 SYGVQD (reference sequence). The CDR3 extends over 14 amino acids. Between the trimmed V and J ends, which lost 5 bases and 4 bases, there was a span of 15 bases. The CDR3 DNA reads as TGCGCCAGCAGTATTCGGGGGATTACTTACGAGCAGTACTTC. Protein sequence: CASSIRGITYEQYF.

The chain links TRBV7-3 to TRBJ2-5; D uncertain. The germline gives CDR1 SGHTA, CDR2 FQGTGA. V shed 4 bases and J shed 1 base, with 13 bases lying between them. This CDR3 is 15 amino acids long. In DNA, the CDR3 is TGTGCCAGCAGCTCCCTTACGGACCTCCAAGAGACCCAGTACTTC. Encoded protein: CASSSLTDLQETQYF. The full variable domain, in which reference TRBV7-3 and TRBJ2-5 provide the parts outside the CDR3, is GAGVSQTPSNKVTEKGKYVELRCDPISGHTALYWYRQSLGQGPEFLIYFQGTGAADDSGLPNDRFFAVRPEGSVSTLKIQRTERGDSAVYLCASSSLTDLQETQYFGPGTRLLVL.

The rearrangement joins TRBV30 to TRBJ2-3, with D perhaps TRBD2 (5 bases). This CDR3 comprises 14 residues. Trimming left V 3 bases short and J 0 bases short, with 10 bases between. Germline-derived CDR1 and CDR2 are GTSNPN and SVGIG (reference sequence). DNA for the CDR3: TGTGCCTGGAGCCGGCTAGCTAGCACAGATACGCAGTATTTT. Its translation is CAWSRLASTDTQYF.

V gene TRBV28 combines with J gene TRBJ2-2; D is tentatively TRBD1 or TRBD2 (5 bases each). The CDR3 has 14 amino acids. V lost 6 bases, J lost 6 bases, and 14 bases lay in between. Germline loops: CDR1 MDHEN, CDR2 SYDVKM. Here the CDR3 reads CASSPGPSAGELFF. CDR3 nucleotides: TGTGCCAGCAGCCCGGGACCCTCGGCCGGGGAGCTGTTTTTT.

The chain is built from TRBV18 and TRBJ2-1; TRBD1 aligns across 9 bases. The CDR3 is made up of 15 amino acids. Germline trimming cut 3 bases from V and 4 bases from J; bases unmatched to any gene: 4. Germline V CDR1 and CDR2: KGHSH, LQKENI. CDR3 DNA: TGTGCCAGCTCACCTACAGGGGGCTATTACAATGAGCAGTTCTTC. Protein sequence: CASSPTGGYYNEQFF.

Only a few counts were recorded for this clonotype. This rearrangement joins TRBV11-3 to TRBJ2-7, with D maybe TRBD2 (6 bases). The V end lost 3 bases, the J end lost 0 bases, and 12 bases lay between the germline ends. This CDR3 spans 15 amino acids. Looked up from germline, CDR1 is SGHNT and CDR2 is YENEEA. As DNA, the CDR3 is TGTGCCAGCAGCTTGGGGACTGCTAGCTCCTACGAGCAGTACTTC. Translated, it gives CASSLGTASSYEQYF.

V gene TRBV24-1 combines with J gene TRBJ2-5; 10 bases match TRBD1. The CDR3 is 15 amino acids. Trimming cost V 4 bases and J 5 bases; bases outside gene matches: 6. Germline V CDR1 and CDR2: KGHDR, SFDVKD. CDR3 in DNA: TGTGCCACCAGTGACCTCGGGACAGGGGTGGAGACCCAGTACTTC. Its translation: CATSDLGTGVETQYF.

This clonotype turned up a few times. This chain links TRBV7-3 with TRBJ1-1; maybe TRBD1 (6 bases). The CDR3 loop spans 15 amino acids. CDR1 is SGHTA and CDR2 is FQGTGA in the germline V gene. The germline V and J ends were trimmed by 4 bases and 5 bases, with 17 bases remaining between them. CDR3 protein: CASSSSGAAGTEAFF. In nucleotides, the CDR3 is TGTGCCAGCAGCTCATCAGGGGCCGCAGGGACTGAAGCTTTCTTT.

This clonotype was seen more than once but under ten times. CDR3 amino acids: CATSDAGTAKETQYF. The CDR3 DNA sequence: TGTGCCACCAGTGATGCGGGGACAGCCAAGGAGACCCAGTACTTC. The gene calls are TRBV24-1 and TRBJ2-5, with D possibly being TRBD1 (7 bases). The V gene's germline CDR1 is KGHDR and CDR2 SFDVKD. The CDR3 is made up of 15 amino acids. Trimming removed 3 bases at V and 5 bases at J, with 15 bases between.

This clonotype was detected ten times or more. The chain uses TRBV5-1 and TRBJ1-5; 8 bases agree with TRBD1. The V segment lost 0 bases and the J segment 5 bases; nucleotides outside the gene matches: 4. This CDR3 has 15 amino acids. CDR1 is SGHRS and CDR2 is YFSETQ in the germline V gene. This CDR3 reads CASSLEGQVDQPQHF. DNA of the CDR3: TGCGCCAGCAGCTTGGAGGGACAGGTAGATCAGCCCCAGCATTTT.

The chain employs TRBV12-3 or TRBV12-4 and TRBJ2-1; maybe TRBD2 (5 bases). This CDR3 region has 16 residues. The V end lost 3 bases, the J end lost 0 bases, and 12 bases lay between the germline ends. The CDR3 protein is CASSLTITSSYNEQFF. For the CDR3, the DNA is TGTGCCAGCAGTTTGACTATCACTAGCTCCTACAATGAGCAGTTCTTC.

This clonotype was picked up a small number of times. This sequence joins TRBV7-8 and TRBJ1-2; TRBD1 matches at 7 bases. Germline CDR1 and CDR2: SGHVS and FQNEAQ. This CDR3 is 14 amino acids long. V trimming: 2 bases; J trimming: 8 bases; junction bases outside the gene matches: 8. The CDR3 sequence is CASSLSPRGDGYTF. CDR3 coding DNA: TGTGCCAGCAGCTTATCCCCCAGGGGGGACGGCTACACCTTC.

This clonotype was seen a handful of times. The chain employs TRBV6-1 and TRBJ2-3; TRBD2 matches 13 bases. J lost 2 bases, V lost 6 bases, and 8 bases had no gene match. This CDR3 has 17 residues. CDR1 is MNHNS, CDR2 SASEGT, per germline. CDR3 sequence reads: CASSKRTSGSPTDTQYF. The CDR3 coding sequence is TGTGCCAGCAGCAAACGGACTAGCGGGAGCCCCACAGATACGCAGTATTTT.

The rearrangement joins TRBV20-1 to TRBJ2-7; D is uncertain. V was cut by 3 bases and J by 1 base, with 10 bases left in between. Germline-derived CDR1 and CDR2 are DFQATT and SNEGSKA (reference sequence). This CDR3 has 13 residues. CDR3 amino acids: CSARISESYEQYF. The CDR3 bases are TGCAGTGCTAGGATTTCGGAATCCTACGAGCAGTACTTC.

A few counts support this clonotype. This chain links TRBV27 with TRBJ1-1, with 7 bases matching TRBD1. Germline assignment: CDR1 MNHEY and CDR2 SMNVEV (reference sequence). V was pared by 2 bases and J by 5 bases, with 8 bases of the junction left unmatched. This CDR3 comprises 15 residues. In DNA form, the CDR3 reads TGTGCCAGCAGTTTAAGGAGACAGGGAATTACTGAAGCTTTCTTT. Translated, it gives CASSLRRQGITEAFF.

The rearrangement uses TRBV7-6 and TRBJ2-1; D is perhaps TRBD2 (5 bases). Germline assignment: CDR1 SGHVS and CDR2 FNYEAQ. V shed 1 base and J shed 4 bases, with 11 bases lying between them. This CDR3 contains 15 residues. The CDR3 is CASSLVGDYYNEQFF. CDR3 DNA: TGTGCCAGCAGCTTAGTTGGTGACTATTACAATGAGCAGTTCTTC.

This clonotype occurred a few times. This chain links TRBV18 with TRBJ2-1, with D possibly matching TRBD1 (6 bases). Germline V gives CDR1 KGHSH, CDR2 LQKENI. The CDR3 extends over 15 amino acids. Trimming stripped 3 bases from V and 0 bases from J, with 9 bases between. CDR3 coding DNA: TGTGCCAGCTCACCGGGACAAAACTCCTACAATGAGCAGTTCTTC. Translation: CASSPGQNSYNEQFF.

This clonotype came up a few times. The chain links TRBV9 to TRBJ2-2; D might be TRBD2 (5 bases). The V gene lost 4 bases and the J gene lost 2 bases, with 12 bases spanning the gap. The CDR3 loop spans 15 amino acids. CDR1 SGDLS and CDR2 YYNGEE come from the germline V gene. CDR3 loop: CASSPGVFNTGELFF. The CDR3 DNA reads as TGTGCCAGCAGCCCCGGGGTCTTTAACACCGGGGAGCTGTTTTTT. Based on the CDR3 plus reference TRBV9 and TRBJ2-2, the full variable domain is DSGVTQTPKHLITATGQRVTLRCSPRSGDLSVYWYQQSLDQGLQFLIQYYNGEERAKGNILERFSAQQFPDLHSELNLSSLELGDSALYFCASSPGVFNTGELFFGEGSRLTVL.

V is TRBV12-3 or TRBV12-4 and J is TRBJ2-7; D remains ambiguous. CDR3 length: 15 residues. V lost 3 bases, J lost 3 bases, and 15 bases lay in between. The CDR3 DNA reads TGTGCCAGCAGTTTTACGGTTCAGCCGGGCTACGAGCAGTACTTC. Translated: CASSFTVQPGYEQYF.

Note on this clonotype: This may come from a read error, since a much larger clone is one base off. The chain employs TRBV27 and TRBJ2-7; no reliable D call. The V gene's germline CDR1 is MNHEY and CDR2 SMNVEV (reference sequence). The CDR3 length is 14 residues. The CDR3 is CAGSDTTPSYEQYF. The CDR3 DNA is TGTGCCGGCAGTGATACTACACCCAGCTACGAGCAGTACTTC.